The source of this TCR beta chain is a study of blood T cell repertoires in COVID-19. Study-wide context: From the United States, Italy and Spain came samples of acute and convalescent COVID-19. T cells, B-cell-depleted T cells, or PBMCs supplied cDNA or gDNA.

Study processing details: Estimation of nucleated cell counts relied on the amplification of reference gene primers. Produced via immunoSEQ multiplex PCR; TCRdb's table is partial and in-frame only. The DNA gave D and trimming, while V, J and clone size come from that table. The sample lists tens of thousands of clones; around 88% were seen once. There are 15 residues in the CDR3. Germline V gives CDR1 SGDLS, CDR2 YYNGEE. Trimming left V 5 bases short and J 0 bases short, with 9 bases between. The source is a woman older than 75 with active or convalescent COVID-19. The chain links TRBV9 to TRBJ1-6; maybe TRBD1 (6 bases). The sample comprised peripheral blood. CDR3 protein: CASRGQSSYNSPLHF. Written as DNA, the CDR3 is TGTGCCAGCAGAGGACAGAGCTCCTATAATTCACCCCTCCACTTT.